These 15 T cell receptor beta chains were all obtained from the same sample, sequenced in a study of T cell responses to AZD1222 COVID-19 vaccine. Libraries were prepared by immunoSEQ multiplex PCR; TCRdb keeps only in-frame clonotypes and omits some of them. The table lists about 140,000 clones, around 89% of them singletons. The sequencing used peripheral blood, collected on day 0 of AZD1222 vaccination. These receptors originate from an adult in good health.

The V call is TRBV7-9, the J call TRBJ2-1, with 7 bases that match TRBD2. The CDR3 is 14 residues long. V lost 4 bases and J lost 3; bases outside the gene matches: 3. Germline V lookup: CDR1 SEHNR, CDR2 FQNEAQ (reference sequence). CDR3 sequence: CASSSSGNYNEQFF. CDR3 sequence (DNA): TGTGCCAGCAGCTCTAGCGGTAACTACAATGAGCAGTTCTTC. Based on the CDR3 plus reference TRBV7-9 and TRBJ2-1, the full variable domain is DTGVSQNPRHKITKRGQNVTFRCDPISEHNRLYWYRQTLGQGPEFLTYFQNEAQLEKSRLLSDRFSAERPKGSFSTLEIQRTEQGDSAMYLCASSSSGNYNEQFFGPGTRLTVL.

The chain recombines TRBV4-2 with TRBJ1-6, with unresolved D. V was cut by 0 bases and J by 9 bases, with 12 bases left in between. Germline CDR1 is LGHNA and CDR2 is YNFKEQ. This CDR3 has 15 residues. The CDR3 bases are TGTGCCAGCAGCCAAGAGCAGGCTATCGGTTCACCCCTCCACTTT. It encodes CASSQEQAIGSPLHF.

The CDR3 here is CASSLTTGGGNGYTF. The CDR3 bases are TGCGCCAGCAGCCTGACGACAGGGGGCGGGAATGGCTACACCTTC. The chain carries TRBV5-1 and TRBJ1-2, with 10 bases that match TRBD1. Unmatched junction bases numbered 9, after V lost 4 bases and J lost 6 bases. Germline V gene lookup returns CDR1 SGHRS and CDR2 YFSETQ. The CDR3 spans 15 residues.

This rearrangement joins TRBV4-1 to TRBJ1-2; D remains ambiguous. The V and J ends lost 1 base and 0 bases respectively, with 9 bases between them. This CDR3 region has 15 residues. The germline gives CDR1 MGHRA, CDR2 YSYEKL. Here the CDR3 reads CASSQGSGANYGYTF. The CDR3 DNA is TGCGCCAGCAGCCAAGGTTCCGGGGCTAACTATGGCTACACCTTC.

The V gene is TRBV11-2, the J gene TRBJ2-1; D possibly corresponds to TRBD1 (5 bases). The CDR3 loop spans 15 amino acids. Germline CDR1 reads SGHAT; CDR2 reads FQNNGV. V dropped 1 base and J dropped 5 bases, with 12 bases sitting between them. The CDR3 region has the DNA TGTGCCAGCAGCTTAGTGGTGGGGCGCGACAATGAGCAGTTCTTC. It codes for CASSLVVGRDNEQFF.

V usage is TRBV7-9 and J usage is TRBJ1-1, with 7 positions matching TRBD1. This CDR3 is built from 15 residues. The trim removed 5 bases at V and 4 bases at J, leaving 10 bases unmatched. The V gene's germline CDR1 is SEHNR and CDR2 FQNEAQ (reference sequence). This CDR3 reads CASSLRQGGFTEAFF. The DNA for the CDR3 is TGTGCCAGCAGCCTAAGACAGGGTGGTTTCACTGAAGCTTTCTTT.

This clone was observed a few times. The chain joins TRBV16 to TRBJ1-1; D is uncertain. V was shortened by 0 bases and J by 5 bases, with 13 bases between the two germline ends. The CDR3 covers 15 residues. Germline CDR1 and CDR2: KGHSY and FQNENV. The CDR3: CASSQSWALRTEAFF. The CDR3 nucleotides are TGTGCCAGCAGCCAATCTTGGGCGTTGAGAACTGAAGCTTTCTTT.

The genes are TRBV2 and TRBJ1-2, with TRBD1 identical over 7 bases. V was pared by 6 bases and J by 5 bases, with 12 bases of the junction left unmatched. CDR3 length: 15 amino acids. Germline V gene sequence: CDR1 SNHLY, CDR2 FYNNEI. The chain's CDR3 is CASRDGQAGVYGYTF. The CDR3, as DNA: TGTGCCAGCAGAGACGGACAGGCCGGCGTATATGGCTACACCTTC.

The CDR3 is CASSLRGTLTDTQYF. DNA of the CDR3: TGTGCCAGCAGCCTGCGGGGGACTCTCACAGATACGCAGTATTTT. The V gene is TRBV14, the J gene TRBJ2-3, with 7 bases lining up with TRBD2. J was trimmed by 2 bases and V by 4 bases; bases with no gene match: 6. The CDR3 covers 15 residues. The germline CDR1 and CDR2 sequences are SGHDN and FVKESK.

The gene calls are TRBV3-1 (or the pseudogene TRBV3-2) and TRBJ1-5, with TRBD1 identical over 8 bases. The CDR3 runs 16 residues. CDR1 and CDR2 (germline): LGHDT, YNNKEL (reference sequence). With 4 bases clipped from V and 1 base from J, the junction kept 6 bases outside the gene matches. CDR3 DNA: TGTGCCAGCAGCCCCGGACAGGGACGGAGCAATCAGCCCCAGCATTTT. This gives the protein CASSPGQGRSNQPQHF.

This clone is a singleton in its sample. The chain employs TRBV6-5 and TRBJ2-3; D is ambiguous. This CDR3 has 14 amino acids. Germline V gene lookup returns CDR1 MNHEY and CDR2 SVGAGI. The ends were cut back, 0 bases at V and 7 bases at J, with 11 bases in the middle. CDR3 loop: CASSYSIIGHTQYF. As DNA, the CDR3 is TGTGCCAGCAGTTACTCGATTATAGGACATACGCAGTATTTT.

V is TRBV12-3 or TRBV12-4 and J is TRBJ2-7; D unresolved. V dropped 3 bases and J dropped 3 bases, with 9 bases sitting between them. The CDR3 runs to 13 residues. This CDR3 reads CASSFLSRYEQYF. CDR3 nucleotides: TGTGCCAGCAGTTTCCTTAGTCGCTACGAGCAGTACTTC.

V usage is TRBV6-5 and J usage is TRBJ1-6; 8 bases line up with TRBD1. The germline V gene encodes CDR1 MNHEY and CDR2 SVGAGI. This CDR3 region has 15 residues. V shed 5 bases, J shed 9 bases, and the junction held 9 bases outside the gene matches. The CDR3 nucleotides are TGTGCCAGCAGTACCCGGACAGGGAGAGGTTCACCCCTCCACTTT. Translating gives CASSTRTGRGSPLHF.

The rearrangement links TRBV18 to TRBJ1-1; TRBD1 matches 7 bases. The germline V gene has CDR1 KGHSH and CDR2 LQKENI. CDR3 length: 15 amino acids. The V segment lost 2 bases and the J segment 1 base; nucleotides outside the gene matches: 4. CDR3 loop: CASSPVNRGNTEAFF. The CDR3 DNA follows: TGTGCCAGCTCACCAGTCAACAGGGGGAACACTGAAGCTTTCTTT.

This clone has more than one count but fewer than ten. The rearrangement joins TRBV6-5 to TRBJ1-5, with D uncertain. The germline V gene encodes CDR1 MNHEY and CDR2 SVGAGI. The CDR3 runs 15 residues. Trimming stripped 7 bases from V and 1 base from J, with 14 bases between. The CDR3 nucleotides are TGTGCCAGCACCATCGCCCCGTGGAGCAATCAGCCCCAGCATTTT. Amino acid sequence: CASTIAPWSNQPQHF.